The sequence of this T cell receptor (beta chain) was determined in a study of CD8 T cells in Susac syndrome. In the study overall: At the time of blood draw, patients with Susac syndrome were therapy-naive, receiving corticosteroids, or receiving intravenous immunoglobulin alone.

Per germline, CDR1 KGHDR and CDR2 SFDVKD. The CDR3 totals 16 residues. Trimming cost V 4 bases and J 2 bases; bases outside gene matches: 8. About 0.45 to 1 ug RNA was reverse transcribed with random hexamers. The amplification used immunoSEQ multiplex PCR on TCR beta CDR3; it spanned 54 Vbeta and 13 Jbeta. MiXCR, run by TCRdb on the immunoSEQ multiplex PCR reads, gives a single entry per CDR3 protein. The sample lists 95,000 to 150,000 distinct CDR3 sequences; 96% were seen once. The specimen sequenced was CD4+ T cells from PBMCs. The chain carries TRBV24-1 and TRBJ2-5; 8 bases map to TRBD2. The sequence was collected from a human donor with Susac syndrome. CDR3: CATSDPREGGQETQYF. DNA for the CDR3: TGTGCCACCAGTGACCCTCGGGAGGGAGGGCAAGAGACCCAGTACTTC.